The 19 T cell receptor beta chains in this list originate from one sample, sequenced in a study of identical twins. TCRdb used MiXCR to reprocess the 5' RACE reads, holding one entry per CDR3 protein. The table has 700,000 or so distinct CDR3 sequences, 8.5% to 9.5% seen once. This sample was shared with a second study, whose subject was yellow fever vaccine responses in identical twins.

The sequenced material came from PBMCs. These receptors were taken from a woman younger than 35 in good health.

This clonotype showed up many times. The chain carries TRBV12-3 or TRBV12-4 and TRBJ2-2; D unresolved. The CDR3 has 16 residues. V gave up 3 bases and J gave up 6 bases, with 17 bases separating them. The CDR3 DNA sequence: TGTGCCAGCAGTTTCAGGTCAGGATTCGTCGCCGGGGAGCTGTTTTTT. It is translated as CASSFRSGFVAGELFF.

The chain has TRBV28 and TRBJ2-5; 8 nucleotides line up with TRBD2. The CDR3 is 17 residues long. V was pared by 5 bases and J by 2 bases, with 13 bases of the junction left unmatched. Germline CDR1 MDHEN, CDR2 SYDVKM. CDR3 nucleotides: TGTGCCAGCAGTCCACCGAGGGCGGGGGGAACTCAAGAGACCCAGTACTTC. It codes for CASSPPRAGGTQETQYF.

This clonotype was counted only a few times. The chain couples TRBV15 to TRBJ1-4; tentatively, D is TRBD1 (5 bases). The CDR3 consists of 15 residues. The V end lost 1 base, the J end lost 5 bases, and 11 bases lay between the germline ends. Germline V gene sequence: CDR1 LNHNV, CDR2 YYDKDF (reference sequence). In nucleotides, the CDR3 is TGTGCCACCAGCAGAGGACAGAAAGAAAATGAAAAACTGTTTTTT. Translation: CATSRGQKENEKLFF. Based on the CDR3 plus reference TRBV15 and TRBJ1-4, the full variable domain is DAMVIQNPRYQVTQFGKPVTLSCSQTLNHNVMYWYQQKSSQAPKLLFHYYDKDFNNEADTPDNFQSRRPNTSFCFLDIRSPGLGDTAMYLCATSRGQKENEKLFFGSGTQLSVL.

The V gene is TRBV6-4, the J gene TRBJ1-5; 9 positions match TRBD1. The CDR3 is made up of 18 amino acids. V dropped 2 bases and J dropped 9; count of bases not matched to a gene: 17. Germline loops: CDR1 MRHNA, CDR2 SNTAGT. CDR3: CASSDAGQGRSNHSPQHF. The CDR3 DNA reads TGTGCCAGCAGTGACGCGGGACAGGGTCGGTCGAATCATTCGCCCCAGCATTTT.

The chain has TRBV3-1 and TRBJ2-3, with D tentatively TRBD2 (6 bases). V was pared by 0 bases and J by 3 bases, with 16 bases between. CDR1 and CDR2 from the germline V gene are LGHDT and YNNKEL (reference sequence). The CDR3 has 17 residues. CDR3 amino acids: CASSQDSPGEQTDTQYF. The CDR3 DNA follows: TGTGCCAGCAGCCAAGATTCCCCGGGGGAGCAAACAGATACGCAGTATTTT.

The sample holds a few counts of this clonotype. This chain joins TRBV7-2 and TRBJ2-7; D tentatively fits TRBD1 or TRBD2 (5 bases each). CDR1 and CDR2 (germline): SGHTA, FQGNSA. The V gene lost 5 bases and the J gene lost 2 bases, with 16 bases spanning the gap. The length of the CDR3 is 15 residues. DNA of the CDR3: TGTGCCAGCAGCGCCTCCGGGACGGAGACCTACGAGCAGTACTTC. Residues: CASSASGTETYEQYF.

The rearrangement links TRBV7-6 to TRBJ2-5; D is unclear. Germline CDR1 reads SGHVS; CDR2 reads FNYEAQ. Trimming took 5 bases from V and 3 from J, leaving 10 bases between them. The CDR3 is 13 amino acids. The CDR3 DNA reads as TGTGCCAGCAGCCCGTCGCCTGAAGAGACCCAGTACTTC. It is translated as CASSPSPEETQYF.

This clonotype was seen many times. CDR3 sequence reads: CATSNTQYF. The CDR3 DNA sequence: TGTGCCACTTCAAATACGCAGTATTTT. The rearrangement uses TRBV7-9 and TRBJ2-3; D is unresolved. The germline V gene has CDR1 SEHNR and CDR2 FQNEAQ (reference sequence). V was pared by 10 bases and J by 7 bases, with 6 bases between. This CDR3 region has 9 residues.

Written as DNA, the CDR3 is TGTGCCAGCAGTACTAAGCGGGAGGGTCAAGAGACCCAGTACTTC. It yields the protein CASSTKREGQETQYF. V is TRBV6-5 and J is TRBJ2-5; 10 bases fit TRBD2. V was pared by 5 bases and J by 2 bases, with 5 bases of the junction left unmatched. Per the germline V gene, CDR1 is MNHEY and CDR2 is SVGAGI. The CDR3 is made up of 15 amino acids.

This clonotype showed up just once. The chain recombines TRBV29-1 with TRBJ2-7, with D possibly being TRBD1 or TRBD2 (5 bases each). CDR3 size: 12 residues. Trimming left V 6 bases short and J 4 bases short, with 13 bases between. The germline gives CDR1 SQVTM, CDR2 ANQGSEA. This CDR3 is CSVEGTEYEQYF. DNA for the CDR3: TGCAGCGTCGAGGGGACGGAATACGAGCAGTACTTC.

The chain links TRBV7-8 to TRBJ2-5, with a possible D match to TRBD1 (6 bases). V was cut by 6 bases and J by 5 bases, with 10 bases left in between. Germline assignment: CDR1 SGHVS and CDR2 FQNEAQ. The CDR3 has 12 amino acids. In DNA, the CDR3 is TGTGCCAGCAGACCAGGGGTGGAGACCCAGTACTTC. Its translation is CASRPGVETQYF. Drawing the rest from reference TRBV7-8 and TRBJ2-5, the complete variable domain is GAGVSQSPRYKVAKRGQDVALRCDPISGHVSLFWYQQALGQGPEFLTYFQNEAQLDKSGLPSDRFFAERPEGSVSTLKIQRTQQEDSAVYLCASRPGVETQYFGPGTRLLVL.

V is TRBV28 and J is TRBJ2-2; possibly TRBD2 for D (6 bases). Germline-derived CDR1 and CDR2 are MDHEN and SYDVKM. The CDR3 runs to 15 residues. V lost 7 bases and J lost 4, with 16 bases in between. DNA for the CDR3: TGTGCCAGCATCCAACGGGGGACTTTCACCGGGGAGCTGTTTTTT. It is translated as CASIQRGTFTGELFF.

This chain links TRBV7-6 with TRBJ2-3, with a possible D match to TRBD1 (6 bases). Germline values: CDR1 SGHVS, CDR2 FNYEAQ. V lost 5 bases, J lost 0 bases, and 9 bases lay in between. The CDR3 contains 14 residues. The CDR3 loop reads CASSNTGSTDTQYF. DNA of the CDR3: TGTGCCAGCAGCAATACAGGGAGCACAGATACGCAGTATTTT. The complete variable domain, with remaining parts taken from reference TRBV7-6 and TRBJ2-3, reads GAGVSQSPRYKVTKRGQDVALRCDPISGHVSLYWYRQALGQGPEFLTYFNYEAQQDKSGLPNDRFSAERPEGSISTLTIQRTEQRDSAMYRCASSNTGSTDTQYFGPGTRLTVL.

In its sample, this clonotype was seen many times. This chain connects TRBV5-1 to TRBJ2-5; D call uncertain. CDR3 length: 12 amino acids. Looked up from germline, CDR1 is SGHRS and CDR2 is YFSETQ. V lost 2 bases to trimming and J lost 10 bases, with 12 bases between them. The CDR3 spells CASSFGYVDQYF. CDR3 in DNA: TGCGCCAGCAGCTTTGGGTACGTCGACCAGTACTTC.

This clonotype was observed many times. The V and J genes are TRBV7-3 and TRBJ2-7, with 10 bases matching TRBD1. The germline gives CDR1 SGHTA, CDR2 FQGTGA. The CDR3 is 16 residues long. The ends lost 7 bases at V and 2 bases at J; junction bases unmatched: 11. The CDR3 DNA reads TGTGCCAGCATCACGGCCGGGACAGGGGACACCTACGAGCAGTACTTC. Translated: CASITAGTGDTYEQYF.

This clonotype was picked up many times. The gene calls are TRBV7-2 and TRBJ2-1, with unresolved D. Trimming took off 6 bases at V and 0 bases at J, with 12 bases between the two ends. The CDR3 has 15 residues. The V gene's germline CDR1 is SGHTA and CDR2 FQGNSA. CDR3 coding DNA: TGTGCCAGCAGATACACACATGGCTCCTACAATGAGCAGTTCTTC. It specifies CASRYTHGSYNEQFF.

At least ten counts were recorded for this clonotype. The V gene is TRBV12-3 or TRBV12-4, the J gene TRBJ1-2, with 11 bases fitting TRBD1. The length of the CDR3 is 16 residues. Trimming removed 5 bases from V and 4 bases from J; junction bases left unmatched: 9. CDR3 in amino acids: CASSNPGTGGSYGYTF. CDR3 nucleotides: TGTGCCAGCAGTAATCCCGGGACAGGGGGTTCCTATGGCTACACCTTC.

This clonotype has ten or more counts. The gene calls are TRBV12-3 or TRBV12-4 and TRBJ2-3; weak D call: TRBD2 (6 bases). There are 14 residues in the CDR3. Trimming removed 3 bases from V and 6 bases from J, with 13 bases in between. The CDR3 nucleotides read TGTGCCAGCAGTTTCTTGGTAGCGGAGGATACGCAGTATTTT. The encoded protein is CASSFLVAEDTQYF.

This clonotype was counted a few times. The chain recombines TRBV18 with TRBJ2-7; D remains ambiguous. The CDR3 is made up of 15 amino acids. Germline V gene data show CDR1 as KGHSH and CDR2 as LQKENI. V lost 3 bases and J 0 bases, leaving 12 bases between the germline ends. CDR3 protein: CASSPLGQSSYEQYF. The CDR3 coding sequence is TGTGCCAGCTCACCCCTGGGTCAGAGCTCCTACGAGCAGTACTTC.